This T cell receptor (beta chain) was recovered during a study of cytomegalovirus exposure and HLA in healthy donors. This PCR relied on a set of 60 Vbeta primers and 13 Jbeta primers. Using immunoSEQ multiplex PCR, the repertoire was profiled, and TCRdb retains in-frame clones only, with some absent. The sample has some 130,000 clones, around 85% seen once. Of note for this clone: What it binds is not known.

Overall study results and limits: In an earlier analysis, about 87% or about 30%: the productive usage of most TCR beta V segments.

In germline, CDR1 is SGHDT, CDR2 YYEEEE. This CDR3 has 12 amino acids. The ends were cut back, 2 bases at V and 7 bases at J, with 8 bases in the middle. The source is a woman aged 45-60 years in good health and CMV-seropositive. V usage is TRBV5-6 and J usage is TRBJ2-3, with D perhaps TRBD1 (5 bases). The sequenced sample consisted of PBMCs. The CDR3 spells CASSFGANTQYF. The CDR3 DNA follows: TGTGCCAGCAGCTTTGGGGCGAATACGCAGTATTTT.